This passage covers 15 T cell receptor beta chains from one sample sequenced in a study of blood T cell repertoires in COVID-19. Clones were read by immunoSEQ multiplex PCR, and TCRdb kept only the in-frame ones, dropping some. The repertoire has about 240,000 clones, over 75% of them found once; the top ten carry roughly 1.9%. The sample was peripheral blood. These receptors originate from a young man who had recovered from COVID-19.

This sequence joins TRBV19 and TRBJ2-1, with 12 bases that match TRBD2. Germline V CDR1 and CDR2: LNHDA, SQIVND (reference sequence). J gave up 8 bases and V 6 bases, and 8 bases lay outside the gene matches. CDR3 size: 15 residues. The CDR3 region has the DNA TGTGCCAGTAGACTAGCGGGGGGCCCTCGGGATGAGCAGTTCTTC. This encodes CASRLAGGPRDEQFF.

The J gene is TRBJ1-1, the V gene TRBV27; unclear D gene. The V end lost 3 bases, the J end lost 5 bases, and 13 bases lay between the germline ends. The CDR3 extends over 14 amino acids. The germline V gene has CDR1 MNHEY and CDR2 SMNVEV (reference sequence). CDR3 DNA: TGTGCCAGCAGTTTCAACTATAGAGGGACTGAAGCTTTCTTT. It codes for CASSFNYRGTEAFF.

The rearrangement uses TRBV6-6 and TRBJ1-4; D is unresolved. CDR3 length equals 12 residues. V dropped 6 bases and J dropped 8 bases, with 10 bases sitting between them. CDR1 is MNHNY, CDR2 SVGAGI, per germline (reference sequence). The CDR3 nucleotides are TGTGCCAGCAGCAAAAGCCCGGAAAAACTGTTTTTT. Translation: CASSKSPEKLFF.

The chain recombines TRBV20-1 with TRBJ1-2, with no clear D. V shed 4 bases and J shed 8 bases, with 8 bases lying between them. Germline-derived CDR1 and CDR2 are DFQATT and SNEGSKA (reference sequence). The CDR3 extends over 10 amino acids. The CDR3 region has the DNA TGCAGTGCTATCGGGAGGGGCTACACCTTC. Translating gives CSAIGRGYTF.

This clone was recorded once. V and J are TRBV7-6 and TRBJ2-1; maybe TRBD2 (7 bases). The V gene lost 5 bases and the J gene lost 7 bases, with 18 bases spanning the gap. CDR1 and CDR2 from the germline V gene are SGHVS and FNYEAQ. The CDR3 totals 15 residues. CDR3 residues: CASSGRSRGGNEQFF. CDR3 nucleotides: TGTGCCAGCAGCGGAAGGAGTAGGGGGGGGAATGAGCAGTTCTTC.

This clone appeared once. In DNA form, the CDR3 reads TGTGCCAGCAGTTACAGGGACCCGCCCGGGGAGCTGTTTTTT. Translated, it gives CASSYRDPPGELFF. This chain joins TRBV27 and TRBJ2-2, with D maybe TRBD1 (6 bases). The V gene lost 4 bases and the J gene lost 6 bases, with 12 bases spanning the gap. CDR3 size: 14 residues. Germline loops: CDR1 MNHEY, CDR2 SMNVEV (reference sequence).

A single count supports this clone. This chain uses TRBV3-1 (or the pseudogene TRBV3-2) with TRBJ2-1; D might be TRBD2 (6 bases). V dropped 5 bases and J dropped 1 base, with 15 bases sitting between them. The CDR3 consists of 16 residues. Looked up from germline, CDR1 is LGHDT and CDR2 is YNNKEL (reference sequence). CDR3 loop: CASSKGSGISYNEQFF. The CDR3 coding sequence is TGTGCCAGCAGCAAAGGTAGCGGAATTTCCTACAATGAGCAGTTCTTC.

CDR3 in DNA: TGTGCCAGCACTGCCGGGACAGCTTATGGCTACACCTTC. Its protein is CASTAGTAYGYTF. This chain connects TRBV27 to TRBJ1-2, with 7 bases that match TRBD1. CDR1 is MNHEY, CDR2 SMNVEV, per germline (reference sequence). Trimming removed 7 bases from V and 5 bases from J; junction bases left unmatched: 7. The CDR3 is made up of 13 amino acids.

Note on this clone: The junction does not match germline at one end; this may be a read error. The chain is built from TRBV2 and TRBJ2-4; tentative D call: TRBD1 (6 bases). Looked up from germline, CDR1 is SNHLY and CDR2 is FYNNEI. The CDR3 has 13 amino acids. The CDR3 spells CASSPGTPAHSRF. The CDR3, as DNA: TGTGCCAGCAGCCCCGGGACACCGGCTCACAGTCGATTC.

This chain connects TRBV7-2 to TRBJ2-3; D remains ambiguous. CDR3 length equals 13 residues. Germline V gives CDR1 SGHTA, CDR2 FQGNSA. Trimming cost V 4 bases and J 1 base, with 6 bases left between them. The CDR3 region is CASSSPGTDTQYF. The CDR3 region has the DNA TGTGCCAGCAGCTCCCCAGGCACAGATACGCAGTATTTT.

V gene TRBV9 combines with J gene TRBJ2-7; perhaps TRBD2 as D (5 bases). The CDR3 length is 17 residues. Trimming shortened V by 5 bases and J by 2 bases, and 23 bases separated the two germline ends. Germline V lookup: CDR1 SGDLS, CDR2 YYNGEE. CDR3 sequence (DNA): TGTGCCAGCAGAGCTCTGGGCGGGCCCATCGTGACCTACGAGCAGTACGTC. This translates into CASRALGGPIVTYEQYV.

The V call is TRBV29-1, the J call TRBJ2-5; unclear D gene. Trimming left V 3 bases short and J 3 bases short, with 8 bases between. CDR3 size: 12 residues. Germline assignment: CDR1 SQVTM and CDR2 ANQGSEA. DNA for the CDR3: TGCAGCGTTGAGGGTCTAGAAGAGACCCAGTACTTC. It yields the protein CSVEGLEETQYF.

This sequence joins TRBV5-1 and TRBJ2-7, with TRBD2 matching 11 bases. From germline, CDR1 is SGHRS and CDR2 YFSETQ. The junction had 18 bases not matched to a gene; V was cut back by 0 bases and J by 7 bases. The CDR3 is made up of 19 amino acids. The CDR3 reads CASSLGVGLAGGTAGEQYF. Here the CDR3 DNA reads TGCGCCAGCAGCTTGGGAGTCGGACTAGCGGGCGGCACCGCGGGGGAGCAGTACTTC.

There are a few counts of this clone. This rearrangement joins TRBV15 to TRBJ2-2; D perhaps matches TRBD2 (7 bases). V dropped 5 bases and J dropped 5 bases, with 15 bases sitting between them. This CDR3 contains 15 residues. Germline V gene sequence: CDR1 LNHNV, CDR2 YYDKDF (reference sequence). The CDR3 DNA sequence: TGTGCCACCAGCCGAGGGGAGGGGGTTACCGGGGAGCTGTTTTTT. It specifies CATSRGEGVTGELFF. The whole variable domain, remainder taken from reference TRBV15 and TRBJ2-2, is DAMVIQNPRYQVTQFGKPVTLSCSQTLNHNVMYWYQQKSSQAPKLLFHYYDKDFNNEADTPDNFQSRRPNTSFCFLDIRSPGLGDTAMYLCATSRGEGVTGELFFGEGSRLTVL.

This chain joins TRBV29-1 and TRBJ2-3; perhaps TRBD2 as D (6 bases). This CDR3 is 14 amino acids long. Trimming stripped 7 bases from V and 4 bases from J, with 18 bases between. Germline V lookup: CDR1 SQVTM, CDR2 ANQGSEA. The CDR3 reads CSGGGGVLPDTQYF. The CDR3 bases are TGCAGCGGGGGCGGCGGGGTTCTTCCAGATACGCAGTATTTT.